The subject of this entry is one TCR beta chain. The CDR3 length is 15 residues. V lost 5 bases, J lost 1 base, and 12 bases lay in between. Germline-derived CDR1 and CDR2 are SGHTA and FQGNSA. Study processing details: Amplification of reference gene primers provided the estimated nucleated cell counts. Clones were sequenced by immunoSEQ multiplex PCR, and TCRdb holds only the in-frame ones, with some missing. V, J and clone size reflect that table, while D and trimming were determined from the DNA. This table has 180,000 or so clones, 88% appearing once. These data belong to a study of blood T cell repertoires in COVID-19. Study at large: Sites across the United States, Italy and Spain contributed samples from acute and convalescent COVID-19. T cells, B-cell-depleted T cells, or PBMCs supplied cDNA or gDNA.

The sequence was obtained from a man aged 18-30 years with active or convalescent COVID-19. The sequenced material came from peripheral blood. The genes are TRBV7-2 and TRBJ1-5; TRBD1 might be the D (6 bases). The CDR3 nucleotides are TGTGCCAGCAGCACACAGGGACGAAGCAATCAGCCCCAGCATTTT. It translates to CASSTQGRSNQPQHF.